The clone carrying this T cell receptor (beta chain) was recorded only once. No antigen is known for it. The data originate from a study of shared clonotypes between healthy human individuals. Study background: Donors had three CD4 naive, three CD4 memory, two CD8 naive and one CD8 memory plate apiece.

The data were produced by immunoSEQ multiplex PCR, yet TCRdb's version contains in-frame clones alone and is incomplete. There are 2.3 million or so clones in the sample; over 85% occur only once, and 0.39% lies in the top ten. Whole-study findings and limits: Researchers sampled only blood; tissue repertoires likely differ.

Input material: naive CD4+ T cells from PBMCs. Specified subset: CD45RA+ positively selected. This clonotype was obtained from a man between 18 and 35 years old in good health. Some clones in this sample may be carry-over from other donors' samples.

The CDR3: CASGGTGTGELFF. The CDR3 DNA reads TGTGCCAGCGGGGGGACGGGCACCGGGGAGCTGTTTTTT. The chain uses TRBV7-3 and TRBJ2-2; a possible D gene is TRBD2 (6 bases). Per the germline V gene, CDR1 is SGHTA and CDR2 is FQGTGA. CDR3 length: 13 residues. The V and J ends lost 8 bases and 4 bases respectively, with 11 bases between them.